This is a list of T cell receptor beta chains from one sample in a study of glioma-infiltrating T cells after dendritic cell vaccination. Libraries were prepared by immunoSEQ multiplex PCR; TCRdb keeps only in-frame clonotypes and omits some of them. The sample has about 73,000 clones, around 79% seen once. The sequenced sample was blood, obtained before dendritic cell vaccination. Source of these receptors: a human donor with glioblastoma. The CDR3 runs from the conserved cysteine through the conserved F or W. D genes are given only for firm matches. The size field is filled for only some rows; it gives once, few, many or a size class.

clone_size	d_call	v_call	j_call	cdr3_aa	cdr3_nt
-	TRBD1	TRBV5-1	TRBJ1-1	CASSPGQGYRVEAFF	TGCGCCAGCAGCCCCGGACAGGGCTACAGGGTGGAAGCTTTCTTT
-	-	TRBV21-1	TRBJ2-3	CASSKSNGRSDTQYF	TGTGCCAGCAGCAAATCTAACGGGAGATCAGATACGCAGTATTTT
-	TRBD2	TRBV7-2	TRBJ2-5	CASSFTSGGGETQYF	TGTGCCAGCAGTTTCACCAGCGGGGGGGGAGAGACCCAGTACTTC
few	TRBD1	TRBV28	TRBJ1-1	CASSPPQGANTEAFF	TGTGCCAGCAGTCCTCCCCAGGGGGCAAACACTGAAGCTTTCTTT
-	TRBD2	TRBV10-3	TRBJ2-5	CAISAVNSLALYQETQYF	TGTGCCATCAGCGCCGTGAACTCACTAGCGTTGTACCAAGAGACCCAGTACTTC
-	TRBD1	TRBV11-2	TRBJ1-2	CASSMGTGLGYGYTF	TGTGCCAGCAGCATGGGGACAGGGCTTGGCTATGGCTACACCTTC
-	TRBD2	TRBV7-7	TRBJ2-5	CASSLGVAGGRETQYF	TGTGCCAGCAGCTTAGGCGTTGCGGGGGGCCGTGAGACCCAGTACTTC
-	TRBD1	TRBV7-2	TRBJ1-2	CASSLVARGTGAYGYTF	TGTGCCAGCAGCTTAGTCGCCCGGGGGACAGGAGCCTATGGCTACACCTTC
few	-	TRBV2	TRBJ1-2	CASLSPSITPGYTF	TGTGCCAGCCTGAGCCCTTCAATTACCCCTGGCTACACCTTC
-	TRBD1	TRBV19	TRBJ2-7	CASSMSGQGAGEQYF	TGTGCCAGTAGTATGAGCGGACAGGGGGCGGGCGAGCAGTACTTC
-	TRBD1	TRBV5-1	TRBJ1-2	CASSFGQGLVYTF	TGCGCCAGCAGCTTTGGACAGGGCCTCGTCTACACCTTC
-	TRBD1	TRBV11-2	TRBJ1-6	CASSLVGTGYNSPLHF	TGTGCCAGCAGCTTAGTTGGGACAGGCTATAATTCACCCCTCCACTTT
-	-	TRBV5-6	TRBJ2-3	CASSLTGIATDTQYF	TGTGCCAGCAGCTTAACAGGGATAGCCACAGATACGCAGTATTTT
-	TRBD1	TRBV6-6	TRBJ2-5	CASRLGTGGRETQYF	TGTGCCAGCAGGTTGGGGACAGGGGGCCGAGAGACCCAGTACTTC
-	-	TRBV11-2	TRBJ1-2	CASSLDALPSF	TGTGCCAGCAGCTTAGACGCACTGCCGAGCTTC
-	TRBD2	TRBV2	TRBJ2-5	CASSETGGWETQYF	TGTGCCAGCAGTGAGACGGGGGGTTGGGAGACCCAGTACTTC
-	-	TRBV5-1	TRBJ1-1	CASRGDTEAFF	TGCGCCAGCAGAGGAGACACTGAAGCTTTCTTT
-	TRBD1	TRBV4-2	TRBJ2-5	CASSQQLGQGWETQYF	TGTGCCAGCAGCCAGCAATTGGGACAGGGGTGGGAGACCCAGTACTTC
-	TRBD2	TRBV30	TRBJ2-2	CAWVPRARGRAPGELFF	TGTGCCTGGGTGCCAAGGGCTCGTGGGAGGGCCCCCGGGGAGCTGTTTTTT
-	TRBD1	TRBV2	TRBJ2-2	CASSDRGTGELFF	TGTGCCAGCAGCGACAGGGGAACCGGGGAGCTGTTTTTT
-	-	TRBV27	TRBJ1-2	CASSLSIAGGALYGYTF	TGTGCCAGCAGTTTATCGATTGCTGGAGGGGCCCTCTATGGCTACACCTTC
-	TRBD2	TRBV7-2	TRBJ2-5	CASSFVAGAGGSQYF	TGTGCCAGCAGCTTCGTAGCGGGGGCCGGCGGGTCCCAGTACTTC
-	TRBD2	TRBV5-1	TRBJ2-1	CASSLSLAGGISYNEQFF	TGCGCCAGCAGCTTGTCCTTAGCGGGGGGGATCTCCTACAATGAGCAGTTCTTC
many	-	TRBV10-3	TRBJ1-2	CALREGDGYTF	TGTGCCTTGCGGGAGGGAGATGGCTACACCTTC
-	-	TRBV19	TRBJ1-5	CASSIDGRDRPNQPQHF	TGTGCCAGTAGTATAGATGGCAGGGATAGACCAAATCAGCCCCAGCATTTT
-	-	TRBV5-4	TRBJ1-2	CASSSGGGRNPGGYTF	TGTGCCAGCAGTTCTGGCGGGGGCAGAAACCCTGGTGGCTACACCTTC
-	-	TRBV5-1	TRBJ1-4	CASSLTPRGGPNEKLFF	TGCGCCAGCAGCCTGACCCCCCGGGGGGGCCCTAATGAAAAACTGTTTTTT
-	TRBD2	TRBV5-1	TRBJ2-1	CASSLTTSGRASANEQFF	TGCGCCAGCAGCTTAACGACTAGCGGGAGGGCCTCTGCCAATGAGCAGTTCTTC
-	-	TRBV7-9	TRBJ1-1	CASSPAPGSGTEAFF	TGTGCCAGCAGCCCGGCCCCCGGGAGTGGGACTGAAGCTTTCTTT
-	-	TRBV6-5	TRBJ1-6	CASSYSGAGDNSPLHF	TGTGCCAGCAGTTACTCTGGGGCAGGGGATAATTCACCCCTCCACTTT
-	TRBD1	TRBV6-6	TRBJ1-1	CASSYRQGYTEAFF	TGTGCCAGCAGTTACAGACAGGGGTACACTGAAGCTTTCTTT
-	-	TRBV30	TRBJ1-4	CAWSARWTHYNEKLFF	TGTGCCTGGAGTGCCAGGTGGACACACTATAATGAAAAACTGTTTTTT
-	-	TRBV10-3	TRBJ1-1	CAISSYTEAFF	TGTGCCATCAGTTCATACACTGAAGCTTTCTTT
-	-	TRBV2	TRBJ1-6	CASSESSYNSPLHF	TGTGCCAGCAGTGAGAGCTCCTATAATTCACCCCTCCACTTT
-	TRBD1	TRBV5-1	TRBJ1-2	CASSLAGTGYGYTF	TGCGCCAGCAGCTTGGCCGGGACAGGCTATGGCTACACCTTC
-	TRBD1	TRBV5-6	TRBJ2-1	CASSATKGAYNGQFF	TGTGCCAGCAGCGCAACTAAGGGGGCATACAATGGGCAGTTCTTC
-	TRBD1	TRBV28	TRBJ1-1	CASSLPNRGLTEAFF	TGTGCCAGCAGTTTACCAAACAGGGGTCTGACTGAAGCTTTCTTT
-	TRBD1	TRBV7-6	TRBJ2-7	CASSYGTAYEQYF	TGTGCCAGCAGCTACGGGACAGCATACGAGCAGTACTTC
few	-	TRBV4-1	TRBJ1-6	CASSQAENSPLHF	TGCGCCAGCAGCCAAGCCGAGAATTCACCCCTCCACTTT
-	TRBD1	TRBV6-4	TRBJ1-2	CASSEEQGANYGYTF	TGTGCCAGCAGTGAGGAACAGGGGGCGAACTATGGCTACACCTTC
once	TRBD2	TRBV7-9	TRBJ2-1	CASSYSGLAGGANEQFF	TGTGCCAGCAGCTACTCCGGACTAGCGGGGGGAGCAAATGAGCAGTTCTTC
-	TRBD2	TRBV5-1	TRBJ2-1	CASSWGAGGYNEQFF	TGCGCCAGCAGCTGGGGTGCGGGAGGCTACAATGAGCAGTTCTTC